This TCR beta chain is from a study of blood T cell repertoires in COVID-19. About the research overall: PBMCs, B-cell-depleted T cells, or T cells were the source of the cDNA or gDNA that made up the material.

Original handling: Counts of nucleated cells, estimated from reference gene primer amplification, were obtained. Assay: immunoSEQ multiplex PCR; the TCRdb copy retains only in-frame clones and omits some. The V and J calls and the clone size are those of that table, but D and trimming were determined from the DNA. The data hold roughly 360,000 clones, with around 87% observed a single time. Trimming pared 3 bases from V and 5 bases from J, leaving 10 bases between. This CDR3 has 14 amino acids. CDR1 and CDR2 (germline): LGHDT, YNNKEL (reference sequence). The J gene is TRBJ2-2, the V gene TRBV3-1 (or the pseudogene TRBV3-2); tentative D call: TRBD1 (6 bases). The origin of this receptor is a woman in her thirties with acute COVID-19. Material: PBMCs or T cells enriched from blood (not recorded which). The CDR3 coding sequence is TGTGCCAGCAGCCACACCACAGGGACCGGGGAGCTGTTTTTT. Residues: CASSHTTGTGELFF.